This entry features one TCR beta chain sequence. Antigen: not known. TCRdb reprocessed the RT-PCR reads with MiXCR, giving one entry per CDR3 protein. Here the sample spans about 650,000 distinct CDR3 sequences, 15% to 18% being singletons. These data originate in a study of response to subunit inactivated influenza vaccine. The V gene's germline CDR1 is MNHEY and CDR2 SVGEGT. Trimming shortened V by 5 bases and J by 6 bases, and 14 bases separated the two germline ends. The CDR3 has 14 amino acids. Study outcomes and limitations: Authors suggested each seasonal flu vaccination may recruit only limited numbers of new T cells.

This TCR was recovered from a middle-aged man who received an inactivated influenza vaccine. This chain links TRBV6-2 or TRBV6-3 with TRBJ2-1; D might be TRBD2 (5 bases). The source material was PBMCs from blood, sampled roughly 12 days after vaccination. The CDR3 DNA sequence: TGTGCCAGCAGTGACTATCGCAGATCCAATGAGCAGTTCTTC. It yields the protein CASSDYRRSNEQFF.